A selection of T cell receptor beta chains follows, all from one sample in a study of blood T cell repertoires in COVID-19. Using immunoSEQ multiplex PCR, the repertoire was profiled, and TCRdb retains in-frame clones only, with some absent. The table includes over 300,000 clones, around 91% detected once. The sequencing input was peripheral blood. The receptors were sampled from a man aged 18-30 years with active or convalescent COVID-19. The CDR3 runs from the conserved cysteine through the conserved F or W. D genes are given only for firm matches. Size is stated for part of the rows, as once, few or many counts, or as a class when the clone is expanded.

clone_size j_call v_call d_call cdr3_nt cdr3_aa
. TRBJ2-7 TRBV15 TRBD1 TGTGCCACCAGCCTCGGGGGACAGGGTTACGAGCAGTACTTC CATSLGGQGYEQYF
once TRBJ2-7 TRBV14 . TGTGCCAGCAGCCAAGCGACTAGTCGGGCCTACGAGCAGTACTTC CASSQATSRAYEQYF
. TRBJ1-4 TRBV27 TRBD1 TGTGCCAGCAGGGGAATTACAGGGGATCCGTTTTTT CASRGITGDPFF
once TRBJ1-1 TRBV28 . TGTGCCAGCAGTTTACACGGGAGGAACACTGAAGCTTTCTTT CASSLHGRNTEAFF
. TRBJ1-5 TRBV5-6 . TGTGCCAGCAGCTTTACAGGGCCCGGGAATCAGCCCCAGCATTTT CASSFTGPGNQPQHF
. TRBJ1-3 TRBV11-2 TRBD1 TGTGCCAGCAGCTTTGGGACAGGCTCTGGAAACACCATATATTTT CASSFGTGSGNTIYF
. TRBJ2-3 TRBV7-2 . TGTGCCAGCAGCTTATACCAGGGTCTGACAGATACGCAGTATTTT CASSLYQGLTDTQYF
. TRBJ2-3 TRBV18 TRBD2 TGTGCCAGCTCACCCACGGGACTAGCGGGCACAGATACGCAGTATTTT CASSPTGLAGTDTQYF
once TRBJ1-5 TRBV24-1 . TGTGCCACCAGTGAGCACCGCGGGGATAGCAATCAGCCCCAGCATTTT CATSEHRGDSNQPQHF
. TRBJ2-1 TRBV3-1/TRBV3-2 TRBD2 TGTGCCAGCAGCCGTCCAGCGGGGCCCTTCAATGAGCAGTTCTTC CASSRPAGPFNEQFF
. TRBJ1-1 TRBV5-1 . TGCGCCAGCAGCACGGGGGGAGTCCCTGAAGCTTTCTTT CASSTGGVPEAFF
. TRBJ1-2 TRBV7-2 TRBD1 TGTGCCAGCAGCTTCGACAGGGGGCGAATATCCTATGGCTACACCTTC CASSFDRGRISYGYTF
many TRBJ2-1 TRBV27 TRBD1 TGTGCCAGCAGTTTTGCCCCGACAGGGGGTTTCGAAACTGCCCCATACAATGAGCAGTTCTTC CASSFAPTGGFETAPYNEQFF
. TRBJ2-7 TRBV7-8 TRBD2 TGTGCCAGCAGCTTACGTGACGGGGGGGGCTACGAGCAGTACTTC CASSLRDGGGYEQYF
. TRBJ1-1 TRBV6-5 TRBD1 TGTGCCAGCAGCCTAAGGCAGGGGGCTTTTACTGAAGCTTTCTTT CASSLRQGAFTEAFF
. TRBJ1-1 TRBV9 . TGTGCCAGCAGCGCCCGGGACACCGACGGTGAAGCTTTCTTT CASSARDTDGEAFF
. TRBJ1-2 TRBV29-1 . TGCAGCGTTGAGGGAGGGGCAAACTATGGCTACACCTTC CSVEGGANYGYTF
. TRBJ1-1 TRBV30 TRBD1 TGTGCCGGACAGGGTTTGGCTGAAGCTTTCTTT CAGQGLAEAFF
. TRBJ1-2 TRBV7-9 . TGTGCCAGCAGCTTAGACTGGGGAGGGAGAGTCTATGGCTACACCTTC CASSLDWGGRVYGYTF
. TRBJ1-6 TRBV5-5 . TGTGCCAGCAGCCTTTCGCCTGCGGGGAGCAATTCACCCCTCCACTTT CASSLSPAGSNSPLHF
. TRBJ2-7 TRBV3-1/TRBV3-2 TRBD1 TGTGCCAGCAGCCAAGGAGGGGGCCCTTACGAGCAGTACTTC CASSQGGGPYEQYF
. TRBJ2-3 TRBV5-1 TRBD2 TGCGCCAGCAGCTTCACTAGCGGGGTCACAGATACGCAGTATTTT CASSFTSGVTDTQYF
. TRBJ1-1 TRBV14 TRBD1 TGTGCCAGCAGCCCACAGACAGGGCGCACTGAAGCTTTCTTT CASSPQTGRTEAFF
few TRBJ2-1 TRBV18 TRBD1 TGTGCCAGCTCACCAAAGGGACAGTCAAATGAGCAGTTCTTC CASSPKGQSNEQFF
. TRBJ1-1 TRBV3-1/TRBV3-2 . TGTGCCAGCAGCCAAGTTGCGGGCGCTGAAGCTTTCTTT CASSQVAGAEAFF
. TRBJ1-5 TRBV27 TRBD1 TGTGCCAGCAGGAAAACAGGGGGCAATCAGCCCCAGCATTTT CASRKTGGNQPQHF
. TRBJ1-5 TRBV30 . TGTGCCTGGAGTCGGGGAAATCCTAGCAATCAGCCCCAGCATTTT CAWSRGNPSNQPQHF
. TRBJ2-6 TRBV5-1 . TGCGCCAGCAGCTCACAGGGCTCTGGGGCCAACGTGCTGACTTTC CASSSQGSGANVLTF
. TRBJ1-2 TRBV11-1 . TGTGCCAGCAGCTTAGGGGAGGATGGCTACACCTTC CASSLGEDGYTF
. TRBJ1-2 TRBV7-9 . TGTGCCAGCAGCTTATCTACACAGGTCTATGGCTACACCTTC CASSLSTQVYGYTF
. TRBJ2-7 TRBV3-1/TRBV3-2 TRBD2 TGTGCCAGCAGCCGTCGTGGTAGCGGGAGATACGAGCAGTACTTC CASSRRGSGRYEQYF
. TRBJ2-7 TRBV9 . TGTGCCAGCAGCGTAGCCCCCATGTGGCAGGGGGGTTACGAGCAGTACTTC CASSVAPMWQGGYEQYF
. TRBJ2-7 TRBV25-1 TRBD1 TGTGCCAGCAGTGGAGGACAGGAGGTAAACGTGCAGTACTTC CASSGGQEVNVQYF
. TRBJ2-1 TRBV4-2 . TGTGCCAGCAGCCCTGTTGGACTGTACAATGAGCAGTTCTTC CASSPVGLYNEQFF
. TRBJ1-2 TRBV28 . TGTGCCAGCAGTCCAGGGGTCCCTTATGGCTACACCTTC CASSPGVPYGYTF
. TRBJ2-4 TRBV9 . TGTGCCAGCAGCGGAACAGGGTGGGGAAACATTCAGTACTTC CASSGTGWGNIQYF
once TRBJ2-3 TRBV27 . TGTGCCAGCAGTCAGAGCACAGATACGCAGTATTTT CASSQSTDTQYF
. TRBJ1-2 TRBV4-2 . TGTGCCAGCAGCCCGGTGGCGGACACCAACTATGGCTACACCTTC CASSPVADTNYGYTF
once TRBJ1-5 TRBV6-4 . TGTGCCAGCAGTGTGGACAGTTATCAGCCCCAGCATTTT CASSVDSYQPQHF
. TRBJ2-7 TRBV7-2 . TGTGCCAGCGGCGACGGGGAGCAGTACTTC CASGDGEQYF
. TRBJ1-2 TRBV7-2 . TGTGCCAGCAGCTTAGACCCTAGCTATGGCTACACCTTC CASSLDPSYGYTF
. TRBJ2-2 TRBV5-4 TRBD2 TGTGCCAGCAGCCGCTTCGGACTAGCGGGAGAGCCCGGGGAGCTGTTTTTT CASSRFGLAGEPGELFF
. TRBJ1-6 TRBV19 . TGTGCCAGTAGTGAGGTTAATTCACCCCTCCACTTT CASSEVNSPLHF
. TRBJ1-2 TRBV7-2 TRBD1 TGTGCCAGCAGGGAGACAGGGAATTCAGATGGCTACACCTTC CASRETGNSDGYTF
. TRBJ1-2 TRBV5-6 . TGTGCCAGCAGCTCTCGGCAGGGGAGATCTAGTGGCTACACCTTC CASSSRQGRSSGYTF